The present T cell receptor (beta chain) was sequenced within a study of blood T cell repertoires in COVID-19. Study summary: The United States, Italy and Spain provided the acute and convalescent COVID-19 samples. PBMCs, B-cell-depleted T cells, or T cells provided the cDNA or gDNA that made up the material.

Germline CDR1 reads WNHNN; CDR2 reads SYGVQD (reference sequence). The CDR3 is 14 residues long. V lost 6 bases and J lost 0, with 11 bases in between. In the source study's methods: It was from reference gene primer amplification that nucleated cell counts were estimated. The repertoire was sequenced with immunoSEQ multiplex PCR; TCRdb's copy has only in-frame clones and lacks some. That table gives V, J and clone size, and the DNA gave D and trimming. The profile covers about 82,000 clones, with around 80% appearing a single time and 6% to 7.5% taken by the ten largest. V and J are TRBV10-1 and TRBJ1-2; a possible D gene is TRBD1 (5 bases). This sequence was found in a man aged 45-65 years with active or convalescent COVID-19. Material for sequencing was peripheral blood. In DNA form, the CDR3 reads TGCGCCAGCAGCCCCGGGGGTTCTAACTATGGCTACACCTTC. Translated: CASSPGGSNYGYTF.